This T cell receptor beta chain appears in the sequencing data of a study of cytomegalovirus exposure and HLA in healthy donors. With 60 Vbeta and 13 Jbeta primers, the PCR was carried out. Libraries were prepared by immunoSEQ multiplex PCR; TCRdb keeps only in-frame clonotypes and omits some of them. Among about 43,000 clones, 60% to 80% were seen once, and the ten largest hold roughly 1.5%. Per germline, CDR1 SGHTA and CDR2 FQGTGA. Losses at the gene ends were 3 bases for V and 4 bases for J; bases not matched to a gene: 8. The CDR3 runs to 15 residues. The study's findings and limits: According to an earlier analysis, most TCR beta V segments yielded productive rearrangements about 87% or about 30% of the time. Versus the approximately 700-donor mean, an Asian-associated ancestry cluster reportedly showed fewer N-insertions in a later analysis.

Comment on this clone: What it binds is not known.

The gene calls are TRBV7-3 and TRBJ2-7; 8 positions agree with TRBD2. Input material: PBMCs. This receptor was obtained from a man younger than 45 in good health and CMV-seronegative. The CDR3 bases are TGTGCCAGCAGCTTCGACGGTAGCGGGGCTTACGAGCAGTACTTC. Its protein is CASSFDGSGAYEQYF. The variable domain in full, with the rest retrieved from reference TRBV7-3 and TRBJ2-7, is GAGVSQTPSNKVTEKGKYVELRCDPISGHTALYWYRQSLGQGPEFLIYFQGTGAADDSGLPNDRFFAVRPEGSVSTLKIQRTERGDSAVYLCASSFDGSGAYEQYFGPGTRLTVT.